The clone carrying this T cell receptor (beta chain) was observed a single time. This sample was included in a study of blood T cell repertoires in COVID-19. In the study overall: The United States, Italy and Spain supplied acute and convalescent COVID-19 samples. Sample material is recorded as cDNA or gDNA derived from T cells, B-cell-depleted T cells, or PBMCs.

Original handling: Amplification of reference gene primers was used by the study to estimate nucleated cell counts. The table came from immunoSEQ multiplex PCR; TCRdb's copy has only in-frame clones and leaves some out. The DNA gave D and trimming, while V, J and clone size come from that table. The sample lists under 300,000 clones; more than 70% were seen once. Sequenced material: peripheral blood. The TCR sequence derives from a middle-aged woman who had recovered from COVID-19.

DNA of the CDR3: TGTGCCAGCAGCCTTACCGGGACAGCTTCCAACTATGGCTACACCTTC. Its translation is CASSLTGTASNYGYTF. The chain joins TRBV28 to TRBJ1-2; TRBD1 matches at 7 bases. CDR3 length: 16 amino acids. The germline V gene has CDR1 MDHEN and CDR2 SYDVKM. With V trimmed by 6 bases and J by 2 bases, 12 bases remained unmatched.